One TCR beta chain is described in this entry. Its target is unknown. The repertoire was sequenced with immunoSEQ multiplex PCR; TCRdb's copy has only in-frame clones and lacks some. The table records 140,000 to 150,000 clones, 90% to 95% of them present only once. Trimming left V 0 bases short and J 6 bases short, with 14 bases between. Germline loops: CDR1 LGHDT, CDR2 YNNKEL (reference sequence). The CDR3 spans 15 residues. The source of the sample is a study of T cell responses to AZD1222 COVID-19 vaccine. Findings and caveats of the study: An increase in Spike-specific TCR breadth and depth was observed after two AZD1222 doses.

The chain links TRBV3-1 (or the pseudogene TRBV3-2) to TRBJ1-2; TRBD1 is a possible D gene (6 bases). Here the sequenced sample was peripheral blood, taken on day 0 of AZD1222 vaccination. The sequence came from an adult in good health. CDR3 DNA: TGTGCCAGCAGCCAAGAGGGGGGCGGAGGGGATGGCTACACCTTC. Amino acid sequence: CASSQEGGGGDGYTF.